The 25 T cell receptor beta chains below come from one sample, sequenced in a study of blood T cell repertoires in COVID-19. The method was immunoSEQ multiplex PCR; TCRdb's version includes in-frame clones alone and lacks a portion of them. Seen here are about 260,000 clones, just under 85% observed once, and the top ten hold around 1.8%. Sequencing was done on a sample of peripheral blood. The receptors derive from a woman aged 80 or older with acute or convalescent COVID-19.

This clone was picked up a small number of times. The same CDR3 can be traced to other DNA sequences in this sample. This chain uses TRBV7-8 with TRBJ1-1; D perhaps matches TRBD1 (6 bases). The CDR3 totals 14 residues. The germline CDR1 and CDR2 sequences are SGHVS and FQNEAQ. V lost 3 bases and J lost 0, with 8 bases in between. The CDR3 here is CASSLGAMNTEAFF. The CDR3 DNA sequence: TGTGCCAGCAGCTTGGGGGCAATGAACACTGAAGCTTTCTTT.

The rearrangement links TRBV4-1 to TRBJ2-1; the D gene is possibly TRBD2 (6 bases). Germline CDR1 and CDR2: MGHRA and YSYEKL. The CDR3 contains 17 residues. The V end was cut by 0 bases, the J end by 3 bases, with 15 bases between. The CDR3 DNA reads TGCGCCAGCAGCCAAGATCGATCCGGGACTTACTACAATGAGCAGTTCTTC. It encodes CASSQDRSGTYYNEQFF.

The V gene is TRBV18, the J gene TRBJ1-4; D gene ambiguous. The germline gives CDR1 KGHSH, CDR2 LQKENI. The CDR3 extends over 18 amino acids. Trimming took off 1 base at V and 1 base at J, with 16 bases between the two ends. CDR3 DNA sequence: TGTGCCAGCTCACCACGGACTCCAACCCCGGGAACTAATGAAAAACTGTTTTTT. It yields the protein CASSPRTPTPGTNEKLFF.

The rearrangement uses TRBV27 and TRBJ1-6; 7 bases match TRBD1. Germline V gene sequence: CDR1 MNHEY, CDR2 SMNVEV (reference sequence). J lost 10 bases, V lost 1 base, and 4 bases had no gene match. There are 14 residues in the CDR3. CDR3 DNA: TGTGCCAGCAGTTTATACAGGGGAGGATCACCCCTCCACTTT. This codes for CASSLYRGGSPLHF.

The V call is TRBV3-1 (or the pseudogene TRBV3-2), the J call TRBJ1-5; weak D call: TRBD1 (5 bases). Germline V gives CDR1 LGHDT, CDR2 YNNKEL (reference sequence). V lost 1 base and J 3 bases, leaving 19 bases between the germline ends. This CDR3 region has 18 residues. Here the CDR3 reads CASSQGPGGSPINQPQHF. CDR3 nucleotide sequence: TGTGCCAGCAGCCAAGGACCGGGGGGGTCCCCAATCAATCAGCCCCAGCATTTT.

CDR3 nucleotide sequence: TGCAGCGTTGGAATTGGACAGGGAAATGAAAAACTGTTTTTT. It codes for CSVGIGQGNEKLFF. The gene calls are TRBV29-1 and TRBJ1-4; TRBD1 matches 8 bases. Unmatched junction bases numbered 6, after V lost 4 bases and J lost 5 bases. The germline V gene has CDR1 SQVTM and CDR2 ANQGSEA. The CDR3 is 14 amino acids.

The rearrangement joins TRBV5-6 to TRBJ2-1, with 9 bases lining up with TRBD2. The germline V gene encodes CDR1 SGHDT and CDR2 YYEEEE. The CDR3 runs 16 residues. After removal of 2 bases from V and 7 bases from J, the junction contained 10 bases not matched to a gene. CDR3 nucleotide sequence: TGTGCCAGCAGCTTATTCGGCGGGAGGGGGATAAATGAGCAGTTCTTC. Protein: CASSLFGGRGINEQFF.

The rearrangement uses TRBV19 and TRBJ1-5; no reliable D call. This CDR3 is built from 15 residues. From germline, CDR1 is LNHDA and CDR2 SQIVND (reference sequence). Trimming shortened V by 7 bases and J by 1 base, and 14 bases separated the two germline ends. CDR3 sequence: CASTLGSKSNQPQHF. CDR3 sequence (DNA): TGTGCCAGTACCCTTGGGAGTAAGAGCAATCAGCCCCAGCATTTT.

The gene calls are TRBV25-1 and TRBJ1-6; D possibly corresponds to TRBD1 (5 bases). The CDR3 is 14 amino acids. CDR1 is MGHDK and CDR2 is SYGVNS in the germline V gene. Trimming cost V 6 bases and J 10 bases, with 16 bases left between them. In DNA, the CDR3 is TGTGCCAGCAGGGAGGGGCTTCCAGGATCACCCCTCCACTTT. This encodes CASREGLPGSPLHF.

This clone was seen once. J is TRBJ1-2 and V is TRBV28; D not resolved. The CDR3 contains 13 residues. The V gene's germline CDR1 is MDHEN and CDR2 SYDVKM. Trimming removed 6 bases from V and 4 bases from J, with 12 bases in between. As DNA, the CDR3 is TGTGCCAGCAGATCGACTCCTTCCTATGGCTACACCTTC. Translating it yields CASRSTPSYGYTF.

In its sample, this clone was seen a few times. The CDR3 here is CASSRTEPGYTIYF. The CDR3 DNA is TGTGCCAGCAGCCGAACGGAGCCTGGGTACACCATATATTTT. The chain combines TRBV7-9 with TRBJ1-3; D is undetermined. This CDR3 has 14 residues. Germline values: CDR1 SEHNR, CDR2 FQNEAQ (reference sequence). V was shortened by 5 bases and J by 8 bases, with 16 bases between the two germline ends.

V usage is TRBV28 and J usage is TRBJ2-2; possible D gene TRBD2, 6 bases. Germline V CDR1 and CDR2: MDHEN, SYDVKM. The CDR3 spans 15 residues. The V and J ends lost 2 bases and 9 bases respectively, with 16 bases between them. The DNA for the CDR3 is TGTGCCAGCAGTTTAGGTCTAGCGCGCCCCAGGGAGCTGTTTTTT. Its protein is CASSLGLARPRELFF.

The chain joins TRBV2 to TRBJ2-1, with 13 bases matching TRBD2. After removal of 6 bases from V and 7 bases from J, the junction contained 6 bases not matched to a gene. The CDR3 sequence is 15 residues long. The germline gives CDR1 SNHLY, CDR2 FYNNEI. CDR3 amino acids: CASRRLAGGWNEQFF. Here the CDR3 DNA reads TGTGCCAGCAGAAGACTAGCGGGGGGCTGGAATGAGCAGTTCTTC.

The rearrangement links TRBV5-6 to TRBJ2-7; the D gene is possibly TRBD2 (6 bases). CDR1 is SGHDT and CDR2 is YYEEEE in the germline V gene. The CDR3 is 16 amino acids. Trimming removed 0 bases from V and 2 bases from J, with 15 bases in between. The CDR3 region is CASSLAGAGSPYEQYF. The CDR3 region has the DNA TGTGCCAGCAGCTTGGCCGGGGCGGGAAGTCCCTACGAGCAGTACTTC.

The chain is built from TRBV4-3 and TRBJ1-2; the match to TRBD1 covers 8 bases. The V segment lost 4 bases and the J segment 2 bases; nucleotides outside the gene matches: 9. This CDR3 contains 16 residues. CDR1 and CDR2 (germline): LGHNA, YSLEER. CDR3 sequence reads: CASSPTSGQGNYGYTF. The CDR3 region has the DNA TGCGCCAGCAGCCCCACGTCCGGACAGGGCAACTATGGCTACACCTTC.

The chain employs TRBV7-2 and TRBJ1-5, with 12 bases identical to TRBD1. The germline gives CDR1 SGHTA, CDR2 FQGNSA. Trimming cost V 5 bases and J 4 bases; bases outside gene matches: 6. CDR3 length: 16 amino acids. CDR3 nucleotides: TGTGCCAGCAGCCCAGGGACAGGGGGCTGGAATCAGCCCCAGCATTTT. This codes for CASSPGTGGWNQPQHF.

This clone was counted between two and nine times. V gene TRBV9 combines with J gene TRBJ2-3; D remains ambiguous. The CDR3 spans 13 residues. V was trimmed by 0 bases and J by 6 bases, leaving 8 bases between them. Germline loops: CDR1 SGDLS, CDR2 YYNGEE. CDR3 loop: CASSVVELDTQYF. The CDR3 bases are TGTGCCAGCAGCGTAGTCGAGCTTGATACGCAGTATTTT.

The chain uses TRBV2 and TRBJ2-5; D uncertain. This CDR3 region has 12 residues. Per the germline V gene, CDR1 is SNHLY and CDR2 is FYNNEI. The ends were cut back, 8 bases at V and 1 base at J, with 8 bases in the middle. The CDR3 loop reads CASGRLQETQYF. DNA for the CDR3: TGTGCCAGCGGCAGGCTCCAAGAGACCCAGTACTTC.

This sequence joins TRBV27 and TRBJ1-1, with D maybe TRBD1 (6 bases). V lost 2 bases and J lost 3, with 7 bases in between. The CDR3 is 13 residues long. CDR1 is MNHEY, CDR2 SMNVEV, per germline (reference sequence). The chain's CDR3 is CASSLQGYTEAFF. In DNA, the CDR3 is TGTGCCAGCAGTTTACAGGGGTACACTGAAGCTTTCTTT.

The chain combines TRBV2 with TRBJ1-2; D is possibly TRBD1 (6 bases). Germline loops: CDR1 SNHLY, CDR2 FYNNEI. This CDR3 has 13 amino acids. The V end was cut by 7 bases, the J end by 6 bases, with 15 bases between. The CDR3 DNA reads TGTGCCAGCAACAATCGGGGGGCGAATGGCTACACCTTC. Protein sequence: CASNNRGANGYTF.

The CDR3 DNA sequence: TGTGCCAGCGGGGCGGGGCAAGAGACCCAGTACTTC. It encodes CASGAGQETQYF. The chain has TRBV12-3 or TRBV12-4 and TRBJ2-5; the D gene is possibly TRBD2 (6 bases). The length of the CDR3 is 12 residues. Trimming cost V 8 bases and J 2 bases, with 9 bases left between them.

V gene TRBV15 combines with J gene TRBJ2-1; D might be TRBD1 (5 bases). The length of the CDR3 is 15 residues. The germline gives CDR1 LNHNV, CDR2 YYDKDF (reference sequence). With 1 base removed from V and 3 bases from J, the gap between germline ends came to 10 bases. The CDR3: CATSRGGQFYNEQFF. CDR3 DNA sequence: TGTGCCACCAGCAGAGGGGGCCAATTCTACAATGAGCAGTTCTTC.

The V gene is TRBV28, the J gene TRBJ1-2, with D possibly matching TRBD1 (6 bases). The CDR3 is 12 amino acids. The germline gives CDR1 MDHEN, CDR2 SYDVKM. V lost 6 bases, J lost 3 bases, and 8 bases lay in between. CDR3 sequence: CASRQGDYGYTF. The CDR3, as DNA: TGTGCCAGCAGACAGGGCGACTATGGCTACACCTTC.

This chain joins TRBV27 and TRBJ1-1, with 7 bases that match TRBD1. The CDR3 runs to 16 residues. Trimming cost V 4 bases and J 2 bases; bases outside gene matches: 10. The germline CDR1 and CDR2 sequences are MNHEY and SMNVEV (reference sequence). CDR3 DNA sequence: TGTGCCAGCAGTTGGGGCCGGGACAGACTAAACACTGAAGCTTTCTTT. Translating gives CASSWGRDRLNTEAFF.

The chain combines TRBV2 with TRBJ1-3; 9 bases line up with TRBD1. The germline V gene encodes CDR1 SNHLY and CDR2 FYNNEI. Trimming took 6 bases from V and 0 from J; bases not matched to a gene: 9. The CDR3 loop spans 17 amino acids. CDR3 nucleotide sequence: TGTGCCAGCAGCGACTTCACAGGGGGCAGCTCTGGAAACACCATATATTTT. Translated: CASSDFTGGSSGNTIYF.